The sample holds one count of the clone carrying this T cell receptor (beta chain). Source study methods: Amplifying reference gene primers gave estimates of nucleated cell counts. TCRdb keeps only in-frame clones here, not all; method: immunoSEQ multiplex PCR. The DNA gave D and trimming, while V, J and clone size come from that table. The data hold around 100,000 clones, with around four fifths observed a single time. This CDR3 has 14 residues. V shed 4 bases and J 3 bases; nucleotides not matched to a gene: 6. Germline assignment: CDR1 SGHVS and CDR2 FQNEAQ. The sample is drawn from a study of blood T cell repertoires in COVID-19. Overall study: The analysed material was cDNA or gDNA that came from T cells, B-cell-depleted T cells, or PBMCs.

Sequencing input: peripheral blood. V usage is TRBV7-8 and J usage is TRBJ2-7, with 7 nucleotides matching TRBD2. The sequence was obtained from a woman between 65 and 79 years old with acute or convalescent COVID-19. The CDR3 here is CASSSGTTVYEQYF. The CDR3, as DNA: TGTGCCAGCAGCTCCGGGACTACGGTCTACGAGCAGTACTTC.